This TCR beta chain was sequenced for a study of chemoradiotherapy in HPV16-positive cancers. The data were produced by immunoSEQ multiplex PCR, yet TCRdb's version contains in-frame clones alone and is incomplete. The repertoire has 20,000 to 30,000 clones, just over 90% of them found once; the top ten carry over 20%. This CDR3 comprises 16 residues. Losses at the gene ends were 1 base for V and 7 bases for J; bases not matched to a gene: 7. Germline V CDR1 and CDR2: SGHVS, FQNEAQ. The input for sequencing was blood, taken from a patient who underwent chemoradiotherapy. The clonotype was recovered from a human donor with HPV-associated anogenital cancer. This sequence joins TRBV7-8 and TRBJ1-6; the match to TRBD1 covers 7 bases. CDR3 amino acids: CASSLGDRVANSPLHF. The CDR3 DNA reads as TGTGCCAGCAGCTTAGGGGACAGAGTAGCAAATTCACCCCTCCACTTT.